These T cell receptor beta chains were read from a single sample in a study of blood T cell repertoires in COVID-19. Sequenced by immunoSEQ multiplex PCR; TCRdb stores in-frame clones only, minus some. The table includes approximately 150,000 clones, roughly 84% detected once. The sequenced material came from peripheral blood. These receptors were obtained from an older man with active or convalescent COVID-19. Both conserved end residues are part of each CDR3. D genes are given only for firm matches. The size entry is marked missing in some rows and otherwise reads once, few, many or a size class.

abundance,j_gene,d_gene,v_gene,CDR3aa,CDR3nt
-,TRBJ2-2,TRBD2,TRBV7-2,CASSLEGWRGERGGELFF,TGTGCCAGCAGCTTAGAAGGATGGCGGGGGGAACGTGGCGGGGAGCTGTTTTTT
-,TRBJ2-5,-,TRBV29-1,CSAKGETQSFQETQYF,TGCAGCGCCAAGGGGGAGACACAATCCTTTCAAGAGACCCAGTACTTC
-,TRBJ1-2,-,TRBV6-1,CASSEAGEGLYGYTF,TGTGCCAGCAGTGAAGCAGGGGAGGGACTCTATGGCTACACCTTC
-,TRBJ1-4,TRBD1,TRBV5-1,CASSPGQSNEKLFF,TGCGCCAGCAGCCCGGGACAGAGTAATGAAAAACTGTTTTTT
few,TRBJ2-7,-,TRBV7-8,CASSYIRGHEQYF,TGTGCCAGCAGTTATATCAGGGGCCACGAGCAGTACTTC
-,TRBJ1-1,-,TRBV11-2,CASSFKRVVEGTEAFF,TGTGCCAGCAGCTTCAAGCGGGTCGTCGAGGGCACTGAAGCTTTCTTT
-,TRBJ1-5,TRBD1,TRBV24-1,CATSDSRRGGDGQPQHF,TGTGCCACCAGTGACTCGCGCCGAGGGGGCGATGGTCAGCCCCAGCATTTT
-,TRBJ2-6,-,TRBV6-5,CASSSTGVSGANVLTF,TGTGCCAGCAGTTCTACAGGAGTCTCTGGGGCCAACGTCCTGACTTTC
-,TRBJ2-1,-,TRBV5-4,CASSLDNYNEQFF,TGTGCCAGCAGCTTGGACAACTACAATGAGCAGTTCTTC
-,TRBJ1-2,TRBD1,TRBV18,CASSLGQGRDYGYTF,TGTGCCAGCTCACTCGGACAGGGAAGAGACTATGGCTACACCTTC
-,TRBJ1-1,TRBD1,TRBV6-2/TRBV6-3,CASSYNTGARGKAFF,TGTGCCAGCAGTTATAATACAGGGGCTCGGGGGAAAGCTTTCTTT
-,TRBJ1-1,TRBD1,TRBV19,CASEGGAGGMNTEAFF,TGTGCCTCCGAAGGGGGGGCAGGGGGCATGAACACTGAAGCTTTCTTT
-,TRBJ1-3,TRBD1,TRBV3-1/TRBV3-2,CASSRQGGNTIYF,TGTGCCAGCAGCCGACAGGGAGGAAACACCATATATTTT
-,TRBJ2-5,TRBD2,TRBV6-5,CASSQGLARAQNF,TGTGCCAGCAGCCAAGGACTAGCGAGAGCCCAAAACTTC
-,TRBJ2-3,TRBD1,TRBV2,CASRRTGKTDTQYF,TGTGCCAGCAGGAGGACAGGGAAAACAGATACGCAGTATTTT
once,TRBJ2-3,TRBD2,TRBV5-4,CASSPGLRGDTQYF,TGTGCCAGCAGCCCGGGACTACGGGGAGATACGCAGTATTTT
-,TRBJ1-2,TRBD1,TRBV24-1,CATAGTGAQGYTF,TGTGCCACCGCCGGGACAGGAGCCCAAGGCTACACCTTC
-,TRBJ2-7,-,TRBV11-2,CAAGTRVEQYF,TGTGCCGCGGGCACGAGGGTCGAGCAGTACTTC
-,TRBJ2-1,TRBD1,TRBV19,CASRTGSSSYNEQFF,TGTGCCAGTAGGACAGGGTCGAGCTCCTACAATGAGCAGTTCTTC
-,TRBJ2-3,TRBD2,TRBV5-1,CASRRSTSGGTTDTQYF,TGCGCCAGCAGAAGGTCCACTAGCGGGGGGACCACAGATACGCAGTATTTT
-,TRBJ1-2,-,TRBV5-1,CASTPGRDFNGYTF,TGCGCCAGCACCCCCGGACGGGATTTTAATGGCTACACCTTC
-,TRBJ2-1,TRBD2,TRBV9,CASSVYLAGGPGDYNEQFF,TGTGCCAGCAGCGTATATCTAGCGGGGGGCCCCGGGGACTACAATGAGCAGTTCTTC
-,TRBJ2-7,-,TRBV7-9,CASSLGQWYEQYF,TGTGCCAGCAGCTTAGGACAGTGGTACGAGCAGTACTTC
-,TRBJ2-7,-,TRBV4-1,CASSHPRGGQPLWYEQYF,TGCGCCAGCAGCCACCCGAGGGGGGGACAACCCCTTTGGTACGAGCAGTACTTC
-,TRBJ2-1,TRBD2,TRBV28,CASSSSTSGILNEQFF,TGTGCCAGCAGTTCCTCGACTAGCGGGATATTAAATGAGCAGTTCTTC
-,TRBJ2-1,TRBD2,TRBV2,CASSELTSVGEQFF,TGTGCCAGCAGTGAGTTGACTAGCGTTGGTGAGCAGTTCTTC
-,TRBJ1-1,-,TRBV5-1,CASSIRLNTEAFF,TGCGCCAGCAGCATCAGGTTGAACACTGAAGCTTTCTTT
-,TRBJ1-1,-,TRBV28,CASSERDTEAFF,TGTGCCAGCAGTGAGAGGGACACTGAAGCTTTCTTT
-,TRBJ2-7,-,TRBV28,CASRPPLAFGYEQYF,TGTGCCAGCAGGCCTCCACTAGCTTTTGGCTACGAGCAGTACTTC
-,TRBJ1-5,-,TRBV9,CASSVLADFGPQHF,TGTGCCAGCAGCGTACTGGCAGATTTTGGCCCCCAGCATTTT
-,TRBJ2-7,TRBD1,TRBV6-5,CASSYSPGTGGYEQYF,TGTGCCAGCAGTTACTCACCCGGGACAGGGGGCTACGAGCAGTACTTC
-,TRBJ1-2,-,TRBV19,CASSIQAQRGIYGYTF,TGTGCCAGTAGTATACAGGCTCAAAGGGGCATCTATGGCTACACCTTC
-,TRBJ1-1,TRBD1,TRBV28,CASSLAPGGRNTEAFF,TGTGCCAGCAGCCTCGCCCCAGGGGGAAGGAACACTGAAGCTTTCTTT
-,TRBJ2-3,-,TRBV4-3,CASSPLKQGSSTDTQYF,TGCGCCAGCAGCCCCTTAAAACAGGGTTCTAGCACAGATACGCAGTATTTT
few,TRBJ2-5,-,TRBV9,CASSVGTVQETQYF,TGTGCCAGCAGCGTAGGTACAGTCCAAGAGACCCAGTACTTC
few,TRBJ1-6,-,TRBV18,CASSPPRGANSPLHF,TGTGCCAGCTCACCACCGCGGGGGGCGAATTCACCCCTCCACTTT
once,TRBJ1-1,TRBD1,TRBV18,CASSPRVGQGGTEAFF,TGTGCCAGCTCACCACGGGTCGGACAGGGTGGCACTGAAGCTTTCTTT
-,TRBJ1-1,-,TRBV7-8,CASSRLRAEAFF,TGTGCCAGCAGCCGTTTGAGGGCTGAAGCTTTCTTT
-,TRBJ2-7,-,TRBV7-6,CASSLRPGDPYEQYF,TGTGCCAGCAGCTTGCGCCCGGGGGACCCCTACGAGCAGTACTTC
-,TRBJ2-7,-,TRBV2,CASSADSYYEQYF,TGTGCCAGCAGTGCCGACAGCTACTACGAGCAGTACTTC
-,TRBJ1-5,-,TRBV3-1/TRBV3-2,CASSQEFSQPQHF,TGTGCCAGCAGCCAAGAATTTAGCCAGCCCCAGCATTTT
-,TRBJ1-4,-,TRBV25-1,CASSELGEGGYFLFF,TGTGCCAGCAGTGAATTGGGGGAAGGAGGGTACTTTTTGTTTTTT